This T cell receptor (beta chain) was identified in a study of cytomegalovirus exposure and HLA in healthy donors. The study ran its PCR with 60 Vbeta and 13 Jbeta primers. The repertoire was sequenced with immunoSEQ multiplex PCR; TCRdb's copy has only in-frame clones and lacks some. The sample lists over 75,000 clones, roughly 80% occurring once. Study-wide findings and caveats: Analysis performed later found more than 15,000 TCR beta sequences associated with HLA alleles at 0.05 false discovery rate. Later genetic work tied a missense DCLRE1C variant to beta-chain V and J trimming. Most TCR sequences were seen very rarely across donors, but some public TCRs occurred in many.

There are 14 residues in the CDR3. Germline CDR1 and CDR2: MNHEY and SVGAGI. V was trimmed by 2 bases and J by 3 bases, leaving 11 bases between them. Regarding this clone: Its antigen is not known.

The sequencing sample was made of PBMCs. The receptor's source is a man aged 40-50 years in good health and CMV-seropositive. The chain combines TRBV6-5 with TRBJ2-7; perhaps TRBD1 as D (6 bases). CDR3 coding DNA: TGTGCCAGCAGTTACAAACACAGGGACTACGAGCAGTACTTC. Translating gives CASSYKHRDYEQYF.